This T cell receptor beta chain was found in a study of blood T cell repertoires in COVID-19. Sequenced by immunoSEQ multiplex PCR; TCRdb stores in-frame clones only, minus some. The sample yields approximately 220,000 clones, about 90% seen once. The origin of this receptor is a man aged 30 to 45 who had recovered from COVID-19. The sequenced sample was PBMCs or T cells enriched from blood (not recorded which).

CDR3 sequence: CATRLAGTFYNEQFF. CDR3 DNA sequence: TGTGCCACCAGACTAGCGGGAACCTTCTACAATGAGCAGTTCTTC. The chain joins TRBV27 to TRBJ2-1, with 11 positions matching TRBD2. The CDR3 is made up of 15 amino acids. Germline CDR1 reads MNHEY; CDR2 reads SMNVEV (reference sequence). With 10 bases clipped from V and 3 bases from J, the junction kept 8 bases outside the gene matches.